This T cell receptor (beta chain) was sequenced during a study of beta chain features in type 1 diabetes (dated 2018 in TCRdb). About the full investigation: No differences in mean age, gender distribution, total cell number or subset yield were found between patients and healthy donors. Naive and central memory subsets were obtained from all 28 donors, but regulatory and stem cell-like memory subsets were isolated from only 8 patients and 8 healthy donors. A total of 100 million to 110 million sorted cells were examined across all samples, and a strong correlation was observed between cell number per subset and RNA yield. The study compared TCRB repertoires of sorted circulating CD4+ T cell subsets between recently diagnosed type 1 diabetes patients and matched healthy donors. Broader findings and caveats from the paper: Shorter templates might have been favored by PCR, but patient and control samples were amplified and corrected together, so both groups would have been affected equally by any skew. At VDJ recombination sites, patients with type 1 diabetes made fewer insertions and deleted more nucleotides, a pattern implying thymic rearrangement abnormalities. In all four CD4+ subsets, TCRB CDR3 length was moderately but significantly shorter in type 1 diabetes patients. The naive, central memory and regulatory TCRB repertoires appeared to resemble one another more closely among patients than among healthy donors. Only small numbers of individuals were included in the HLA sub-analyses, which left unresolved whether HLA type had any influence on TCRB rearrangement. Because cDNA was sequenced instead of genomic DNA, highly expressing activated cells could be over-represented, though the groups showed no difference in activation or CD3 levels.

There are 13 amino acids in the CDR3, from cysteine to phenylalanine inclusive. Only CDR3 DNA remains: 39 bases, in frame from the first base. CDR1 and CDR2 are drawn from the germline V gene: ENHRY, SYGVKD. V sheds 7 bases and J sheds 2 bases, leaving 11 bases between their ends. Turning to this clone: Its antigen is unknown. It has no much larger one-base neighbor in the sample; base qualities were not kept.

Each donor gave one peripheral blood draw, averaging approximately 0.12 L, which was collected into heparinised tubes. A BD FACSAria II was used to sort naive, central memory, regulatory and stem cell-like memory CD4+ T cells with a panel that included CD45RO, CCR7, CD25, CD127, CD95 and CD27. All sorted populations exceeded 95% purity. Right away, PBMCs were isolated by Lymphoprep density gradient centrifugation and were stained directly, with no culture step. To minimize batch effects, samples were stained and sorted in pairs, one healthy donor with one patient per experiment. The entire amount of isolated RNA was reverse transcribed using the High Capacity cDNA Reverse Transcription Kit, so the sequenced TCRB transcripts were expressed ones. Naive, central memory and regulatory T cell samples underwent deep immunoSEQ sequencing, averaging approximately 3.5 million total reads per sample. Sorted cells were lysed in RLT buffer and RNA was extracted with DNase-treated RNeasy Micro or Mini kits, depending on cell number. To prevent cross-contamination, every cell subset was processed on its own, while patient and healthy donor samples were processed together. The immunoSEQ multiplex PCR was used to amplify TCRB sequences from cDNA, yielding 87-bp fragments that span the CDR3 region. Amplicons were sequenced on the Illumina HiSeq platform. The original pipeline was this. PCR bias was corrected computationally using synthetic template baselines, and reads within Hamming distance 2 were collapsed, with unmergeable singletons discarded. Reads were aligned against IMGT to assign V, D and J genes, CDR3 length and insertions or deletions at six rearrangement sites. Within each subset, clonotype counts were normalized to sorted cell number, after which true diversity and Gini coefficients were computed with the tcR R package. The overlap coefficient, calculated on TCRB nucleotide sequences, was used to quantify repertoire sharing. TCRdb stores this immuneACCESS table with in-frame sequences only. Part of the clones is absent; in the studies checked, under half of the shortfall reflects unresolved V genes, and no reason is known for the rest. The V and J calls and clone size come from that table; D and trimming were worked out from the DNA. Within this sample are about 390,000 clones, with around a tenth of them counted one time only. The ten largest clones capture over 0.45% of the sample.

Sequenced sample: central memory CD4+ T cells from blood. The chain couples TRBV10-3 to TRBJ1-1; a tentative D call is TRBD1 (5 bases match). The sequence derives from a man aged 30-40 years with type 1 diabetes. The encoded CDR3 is CAITLQENTEAFF. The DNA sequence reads TGTGCCATCACCCTACAGGAAAACACTGAAGCTTTCTTT.